This TCR beta chain was profiled in a study of T cell responses to AZD1222 COVID-19 vaccine. Generated by immunoSEQ multiplex PCR, the TCRdb table keeps only in-frame clones and is missing some. The sample shows about 130,000 clones, approximately 94% of them seen only once. Study-wide results and caveats: With two AZD1222 doses given, Spike-specific TCR breadth and depth both rose. Clonal diversity may have been underestimated in mostly white British donors. Spike regions recognized by vaccine-associated CD4 TCRs spanned the protein, led by 160-218 and 743-854. Nearly half of the spike-specific TCRs reportedly recognize variant regions that carry no mutations.

Details on this clone: Antigen unknown.

This CDR3 is built from 15 residues. Germline V CDR1 and CDR2: SEHNR, FQNEAQ (reference sequence). Trimming cost V 3 bases and J 7 bases, with 15 bases left between them. Material: peripheral blood, obtained on day 0 of AZD1222 vaccination. The origin of this receptor is an adult in good health. The J gene is TRBJ1-4, the V gene TRBV7-9; D gene uncertain. The CDR3 loop reads CASSFTAGIAEKLFF. Written as DNA, the CDR3 is TGTGCCAGCAGCTTCACCGCGGGCATCGCTGAAAAACTGTTTTTT.